This paragraph reports one T cell receptor (beta chain). The antigen is undetermined. Stable hyperthyroidism: no ophthalmopathy progression over 18 months of follow-up. The hyperthyroidism was newly diagnosed and had lasted under 2 months; the patients were aged 18 to 65. With V trimmed by 1 base and J by 1 base, 4 bases remained unmatched. Per germline, CDR1 MGHRA and CDR2 YSYEKL. The CDR3 loop spans 16 amino acids. Researchers amplified the TCR beta CDR3 regions from RNA transcripts. First-round RT-PCR with HTBI primers amplified the TCR CDR3 region. Each CDR3 protein gets one entry after TCRdb re-called the multiplex PCR reads with MiXCR. The sample consists of some 560,000 distinct CDR3 sequences, about a sixth of them appearing once. These data originate in a study of T cells in Graves' hyperthyroidism and ophthalmopathy. Points from the study as a whole: Ophthalmopathy and stable hyperthyroidism were told apart by a 13 V-J model.

This chain connects TRBV4-1 to TRBJ2-3; TRBD2 aligns across 8 bases. The receptor was isolated from a woman in her twenties or thirties with Graves' hyperthyroidism. The sequenced sample consisted of blood. The CDR3 sequence is CASSQVSGSGTDTQYF. In nucleotides, the CDR3 is TGCGCCAGCAGCCAAGTAAGCGGGAGTGGCACAGATACGCAGTATTTT.